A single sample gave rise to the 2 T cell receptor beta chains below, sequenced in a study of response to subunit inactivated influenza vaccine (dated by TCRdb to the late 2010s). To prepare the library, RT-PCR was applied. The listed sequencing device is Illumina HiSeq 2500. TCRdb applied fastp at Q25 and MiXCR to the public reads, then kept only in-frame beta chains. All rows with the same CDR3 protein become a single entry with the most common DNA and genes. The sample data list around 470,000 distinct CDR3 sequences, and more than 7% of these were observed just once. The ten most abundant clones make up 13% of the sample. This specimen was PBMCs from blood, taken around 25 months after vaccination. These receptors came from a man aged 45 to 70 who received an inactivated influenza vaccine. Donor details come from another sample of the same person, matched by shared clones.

The CDR3 DNA sequence: TGTGCCAGCAGGGCTAGCGGGAGGTGGACCGGGGAGCTGTTTTTT. Encoded protein: CASRASGRWTGELFF. This chain connects TRBV12-3 or TRBV12-4 to TRBJ2-2; 11 bases line up with TRBD2. CDR3 size: 15 residues. V was pared by 6 bases and J by 5 bases, with 5 bases of the junction left unmatched.

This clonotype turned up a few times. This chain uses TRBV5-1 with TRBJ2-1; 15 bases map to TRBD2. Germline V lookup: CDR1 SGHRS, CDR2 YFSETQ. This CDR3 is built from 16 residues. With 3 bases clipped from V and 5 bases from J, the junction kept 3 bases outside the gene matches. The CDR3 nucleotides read TGCGCCAGCAGCTGGACTAGCGGGAGGGGAAACAATGAGCAGTTCTTC. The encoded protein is CASSWTSGRGNNEQFF.